One and the same sample provided the 9 T cell receptor beta chains below, sequenced in a study of CD8 T cells in Susac syndrome. When the RNA was reverse transcribed, random hexamers were used with an input of roughly 0.45 to 1 ug. TCRdb itself ran the immunoSEQ multiplex PCR reads through MiXCR, one entry per CDR3 protein. The table records approximately 190,000 distinct CDR3 sequences, roughly 95% of them present only once. Sequences were obtained from CD4+ T cells from PBMCs. The receptors were gathered from a human donor with multiple sclerosis.

The genes are TRBV3-1 and TRBJ2-7, with TRBD2 matching 9 bases. The CDR3 loop spans 14 amino acids. J gave up 4 bases and V 0 bases, and 1 base lay outside the gene matches. Germline lookup yields CDR1 LGHDT and CDR2 YNNKEL (reference sequence). The CDR3 region is CASSQESGGYEQYF. CDR3 in DNA: TGTGCCAGCAGCCAAGAAAGCGGGGGGTACGAGCAGTACTTC.

The chain has TRBV20-1 and TRBJ1-2; D ambiguous. V shed 3 bases and J shed 4 bases, with 9 bases lying between them. The CDR3 length is 12 residues. The germline CDR1 and CDR2 sequences are DFQATT and SNEGSKA (reference sequence). The CDR3 region is CSASREGYGYTF. The CDR3 DNA reads TGCAGTGCTAGTAGGGAGGGCTATGGCTACACCTTC.

This chain joins TRBV20-1 and TRBJ2-1; D is possibly TRBD2 (6 bases). This CDR3 is built from 15 residues. The germline CDR1 and CDR2 sequences are DFQATT and SNEGSKA (reference sequence). The V end lost 0 bases, the J end lost 2 bases, and 11 bases lay between the germline ends. CDR3 residues: CSARDGLAPYNEQFF. CDR3 sequence (DNA): TGCAGTGCTAGAGACGGTCTAGCGCCCTACAATGAGCAGTTCTTC.

The chain has TRBV2 and TRBJ1-6, with TRBD1 identical over 8 bases. Germline V CDR1 and CDR2: SNHLY, FYNNEI. This CDR3 comprises 14 residues. V trimming: 8 bases; J trimming: 9 bases; junction bases outside the gene matches: 9. CDR3: CASLPGQGPSPLHF. CDR3 nucleotide sequence: TGTGCCAGCCTGCCCGGACAGGGTCCTTCACCCCTCCACTTT.

This sequence joins TRBV21-1 and TRBJ2-3; the table assigns TRBD1, which was not confirmed against the DNA. TRBV21-1 is a documented pseudogene. The CDR3 is made up of 11 amino acids. CDR3 amino acids: CASTGEDTQYF. DNA of the CDR3: TGTGCCAGCACCGGGGAGGATACGCAGTATTTT.

The chain couples TRBV3-1 to TRBJ2-4, with TRBD2 as a possible D gene (6 bases). The CDR3 runs 12 residues. V dropped 1 base and J dropped 15 bases, with 13 bases sitting between them. The germline V gene encodes CDR1 LGHDT and CDR2 YNNKEL (reference sequence). CDR3 nucleotide sequence: TGTGCCAGCAGCCAAGGGGGGGTATTGCTGTACTTC. Translating it yields CASSQGGVLLYF.

The chain couples TRBV7-9 to TRBJ2-3; 9 nucleotides match TRBD1. Germline-derived CDR1 and CDR2 are SEHNR and FQNEAQ (reference sequence). Trimming took 2 bases from V and 4 from J; bases not matched to a gene: 7. The CDR3 is made up of 16 amino acids. The CDR3, as DNA: TGTGCCAGCAGCTTAAAGACAGGGGGTTACGCAGATACGCAGTATTTT. Its protein is CASSLKTGGYADTQYF.

The CDR3 region is CASSPGLAAYNEQFF. CDR3 nucleotides: TGTGCCAGCAGCCCGGGACTAGCGGCCTACAATGAGCAGTTCTTC. V is TRBV7-3 and J is TRBJ2-1, with TRBD2 matching 11 bases. The germline CDR1 and CDR2 sequences are SGHTA and FQGTGA. CDR3 size: 15 residues. The V gene end was trimmed by 5 bases and the J gene end by 2 bases; junction bases not matched to a gene: 2.

The J gene is TRBJ2-7, the V gene TRBV7-8, with 8 positions matching TRBD1. Germline trimming cut 5 bases from V and 7 bases from J; bases unmatched to any gene: 10. Germline lookup yields CDR1 SGHVS and CDR2 FQNEAQ. This CDR3 has 14 amino acids. In DNA, the CDR3 is TGTGCCAGCAGCGCGGACAGGGTGTTGCGGGAGCAGTACTTC. It encodes CASSADRVLREQYF. The variable domain in full, completed from reference TRBV7-8 and TRBJ2-7, reads GAGVSQSPRYKVAKRGQDVALRCDPISGHVSLFWYQQALGQGPEFLTYFQNEAQLDKSGLPSDRFFAERPEGSVSTLKIQRTQQEDSAVYLCASSADRVLREQYFGPGTRLTVT.